This T cell receptor (beta chain) was recovered during a study of yellow fever vaccine responses in identical twins. Study results and caveats: Reports say the vaccine T cell response in twins looked partly convergent and partly personalized.

Remarks on this clonotype: Its antigen is still unknown.

Germline CDR1 reads LGHNA; CDR2 reads YNFKEQ. V lost 0 bases to trimming and J lost 0 bases, with 9 bases between them. The CDR3 consists of 16 residues. TCRdb re-derived calls from the RT-PCR reads in MiXCR, one entry per CDR3 protein. Of some 3,000 distinct CDR3 sequences in the sample, around 82% were seen once. The rearrangement uses TRBV4-2 and TRBJ2-1; D is ambiguous. This TCR was recovered from a woman aged 18-29 years who received the yellow fever vaccine. The specimen comprised T cells from blood (PBMCs), unsorted or a sorted subset (not recorded which), sampled before or after yellow fever vaccination (not recorded which). CDR3 nucleotide sequence: TGTGCCAGCAGCCAAGACCAACTAAGCTCCTACAATGAGCAGTTCTTC. Translation gives CASSQDQLSSYNEQFF.